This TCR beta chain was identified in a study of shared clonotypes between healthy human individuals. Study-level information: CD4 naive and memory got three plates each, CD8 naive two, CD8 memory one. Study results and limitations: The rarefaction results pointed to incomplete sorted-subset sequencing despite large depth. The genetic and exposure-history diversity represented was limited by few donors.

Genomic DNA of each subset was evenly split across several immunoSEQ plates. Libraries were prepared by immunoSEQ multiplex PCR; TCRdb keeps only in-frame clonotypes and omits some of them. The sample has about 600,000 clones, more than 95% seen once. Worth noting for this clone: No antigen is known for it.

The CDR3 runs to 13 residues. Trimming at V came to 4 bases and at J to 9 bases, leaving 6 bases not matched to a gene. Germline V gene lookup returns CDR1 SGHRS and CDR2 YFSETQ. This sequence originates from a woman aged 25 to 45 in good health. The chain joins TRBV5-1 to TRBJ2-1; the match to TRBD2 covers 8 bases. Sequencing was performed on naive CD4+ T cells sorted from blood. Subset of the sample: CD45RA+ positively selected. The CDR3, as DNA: TGCGCCAGCAGCCAGACTAGCGTGGTTGAGCAGTTCTTC. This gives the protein CASSQTSVVEQFF.